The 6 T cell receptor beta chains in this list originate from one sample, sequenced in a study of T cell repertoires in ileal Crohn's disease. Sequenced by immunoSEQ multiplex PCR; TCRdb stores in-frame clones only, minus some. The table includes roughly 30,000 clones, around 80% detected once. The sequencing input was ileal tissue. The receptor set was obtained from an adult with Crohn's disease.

The CDR3 here is CAWSVWSGQGALQQYF. In DNA, the CDR3 is TGTGCCTGGAGTGTATGGTCGGGACAGGGGGCCCTGCAGCAGTACTTC. The J gene is TRBJ2-7, the V gene TRBV30; 12 bases agree with TRBD1. Germline values: CDR1 GTSNPN, CDR2 SVGIG (reference sequence). Losses at the gene ends were 0 bases for V and 8 bases for J; bases not matched to a gene: 11. The length of the CDR3 is 16 residues. The full variable domain, with the rest looked up from reference TRBV30 and TRBJ2-7, is SQTIHQWPATLVQPVGSPLSLECTVEGTSNPNLYWYRQAAGRGLQLLFYSVGIGQISSEVPQNLSASRPQDRQFILSSKKLLLSDSGFYLCAWSVWSGQGALQQYFGPGTRLTVT.

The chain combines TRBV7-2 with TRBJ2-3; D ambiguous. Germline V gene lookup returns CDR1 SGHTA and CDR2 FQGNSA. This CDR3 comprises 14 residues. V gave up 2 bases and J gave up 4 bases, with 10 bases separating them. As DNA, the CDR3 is TGTGCCAGCAGCTTAAATAGCCGGCCAGATACGCAGTATTTT. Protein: CASSLNSRPDTQYF. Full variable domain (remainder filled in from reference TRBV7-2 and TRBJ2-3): GAGVSQSPSNKVTEKGKDVELRCDPISGHTALYWYRQSLGQGLEFLIYFQGNSAPDKSGLPSDRFSAERTGGSVSTLTIQRTQQEDSAVYLCASSLNSRPDTQYFGPGTRLTVL.

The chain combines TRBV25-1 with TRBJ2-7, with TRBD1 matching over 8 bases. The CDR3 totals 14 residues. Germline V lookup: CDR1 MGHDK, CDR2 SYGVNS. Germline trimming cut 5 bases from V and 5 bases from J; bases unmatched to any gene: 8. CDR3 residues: CASSNTGGRDEQYF. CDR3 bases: TGTGCCAGCAGTAACACAGGGGGTCGAGACGAGCAGTACTTC.

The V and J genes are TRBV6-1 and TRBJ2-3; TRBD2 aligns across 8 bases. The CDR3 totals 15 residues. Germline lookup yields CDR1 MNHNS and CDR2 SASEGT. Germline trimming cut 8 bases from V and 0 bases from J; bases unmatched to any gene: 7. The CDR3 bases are TGTGCCAGCGGAGCGGGGGACCCTAGCACAGATACGCAGTATTTT. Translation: CASGAGDPSTDTQYF.

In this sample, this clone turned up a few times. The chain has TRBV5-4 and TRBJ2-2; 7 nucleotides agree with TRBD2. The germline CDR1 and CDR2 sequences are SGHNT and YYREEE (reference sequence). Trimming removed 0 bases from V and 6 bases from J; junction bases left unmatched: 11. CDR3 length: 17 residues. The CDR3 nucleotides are TGTGCCAGCAGCTTGGGAGCGGGACGCCTGAGCTCCGGGGAGCTGTTTTTT. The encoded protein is CASSLGAGRLSSGELFF. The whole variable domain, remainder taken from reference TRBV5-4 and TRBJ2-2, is ETGVTQSPTHLIKTRGQQVTLRCSSQSGHNTVSWYQQALGQGPQFIFQYYREEENGRGNFPPRFSGLQFPNYSSELNVNALELDDSALYLCASSLGAGRLSSGELFFGEGSRLTVL.

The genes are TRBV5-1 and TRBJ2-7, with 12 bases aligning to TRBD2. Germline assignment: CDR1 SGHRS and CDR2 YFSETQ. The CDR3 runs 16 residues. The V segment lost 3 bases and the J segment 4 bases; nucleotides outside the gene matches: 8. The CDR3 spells CASSSGSTSGSYEQYF. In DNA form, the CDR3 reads TGCGCCAGCAGCTCGGGGTCGACTAGCGGGAGTTACGAGCAGTACTTC.